One and the same sample provided the 19 T cell receptor beta chains below, sequenced in a study of blood T cell repertoires in COVID-19. TCRdb keeps only in-frame clones here, not all; method: immunoSEQ multiplex PCR. The data hold about 150,000 clones, with around 80% observed a single time. The sequenced sample was PBMCs or T cells enriched from blood (not recorded which). The receptors were gathered from a woman aged 50 to 60 who had recovered from COVID-19.

This rearrangement joins TRBV14 to TRBJ2-3; TRBD1 agrees at 7 bases. V lost 0 bases, J lost 11 bases, and 20 bases stayed unmatched. Germline V gene sequence: CDR1 SGHDN, CDR2 FVKESK. The CDR3 length is 18 residues. The CDR3 nucleotides read TGTGCCAGCAGCCAAGATTCGGGACAGCGAAATGAGGGGGCTAGGCAGTATTTT. This translates into CASSQDSGQRNEGARQYF.

The CDR3 is CASTRAGGPGDTQYF. For the CDR3, the DNA is TGTGCCAGCACCCGAGCGGGGGGGCCGGGAGATACGCAGTATTTT. The rearrangement joins TRBV27 to TRBJ2-3, with 10 bases aligning to TRBD2. The CDR3 covers 15 residues. J gave up 5 bases and V 7 bases, and 9 bases lay outside the gene matches. Germline V gives CDR1 MNHEY, CDR2 SMNVEV (reference sequence).

The chain uses TRBV10-1 and TRBJ1-6; D is perhaps TRBD1 (5 bases). The V and J ends lost 3 bases and 10 bases respectively, with 10 bases between them. From germline, CDR1 is WNHNN and CDR2 SYGVQD (reference sequence). The length of the CDR3 is 13 residues. The DNA for the CDR3 is TGCGCCAGCAGTGAATTGCAGGGCTCACCCCTCCACTTT. Translating it yields CASSELQGSPLHF.

The rearrangement joins TRBV5-4 to TRBJ2-6; the match to TRBD1 covers 7 bases. The CDR3 spans 15 residues. Germline CDR1 is SGHNT and CDR2 is YYREEE (reference sequence). Unmatched junction bases numbered 4, after V lost 6 bases and J lost 1 base. As DNA, the CDR3 is TGTGCCAGCAACCAGGGACAGTCTGGGGCCAACGTCCTGACTTTC. Its protein product is CASNQGQSGANVLTF.

This clone was seen only once. V and J are TRBV11-2 and TRBJ1-2; D is undetermined. Germline lookup yields CDR1 SGHAT and CDR2 FQNNGV. Trimming removed 4 bases from V and 3 bases from J, with 9 bases in between. The CDR3 contains 13 residues. CDR3 sequence reads: CASSSKLYYGYTF. CDR3 in DNA: TGTGCCAGCAGCTCTAAACTTTACTATGGCTACACCTTC.

The gene calls are TRBV5-4 and TRBJ1-3, with unresolved D. Per the germline V gene, CDR1 is SGHNT and CDR2 is YYREEE (reference sequence). The CDR3 consists of 14 residues. V gave up 4 bases and J gave up 2 bases, with 10 bases separating them. CDR3 sequence reads: CASSTDGTGNTIYF. In nucleotides, the CDR3 is TGTGCCAGCAGCACTGATGGTACTGGAAACACCATATATTTT.

This sequence joins TRBV28 and TRBJ2-2, with 8 positions matching TRBD2. Germline trimming cut 4 bases from V and 5 bases from J; bases unmatched to any gene: 9. This CDR3 spans 16 amino acids. Germline CDR1 MDHEN, CDR2 SYDVKM. The CDR3 protein is CASSSPGLEETGELFF. In DNA form, the CDR3 reads TGTGCCAGCAGTTCTCCGGGACTAGAAGAAACCGGGGAGCTGTTTTTT.

CDR3 sequence (DNA): TGTGCCAGCAGTTTATTCGGTAGCTCCTATAATTCACCCCTCCACTTT. Translated: CASSLFGSSYNSPLHF. The chain couples TRBV28 to TRBJ1-6, with D hard to call. CDR3 length equals 16 residues. V was clipped by 1 base and J by 0 bases, with 7 bases between them. Germline V gene data show CDR1 as MDHEN and CDR2 as SYDVKM.

This chain links TRBV2 with TRBJ2-6; weak D call: TRBD1 (5 bases). Germline CDR1 and CDR2: SNHLY and FYNNEI. The CDR3 is 19 amino acids. Between the trimmed V and J ends, which lost 4 bases and 0 bases, there was a span of 19 bases. The CDR3 protein is CASSGSRAAHYSGANVLTF. The CDR3 region has the DNA TGTGCCAGCAGTGGTTCCAGGGCAGCCCATTACTCTGGGGCCAACGTCCTGACTTTC.

The chain is built from TRBV14 and TRBJ1-2; 8 bases match TRBD1. The trim removed 0 bases at V and 8 bases at J, leaving 11 bases unmatched. The CDR3 totals 16 residues. Per germline, CDR1 SGHDN and CDR2 FVKESK. The CDR3 nucleotides read TGTGCCAGCAGCCAAGAGTTAACAGGGGGAGAAGAGGGCTACACCTTC. It encodes CASSQELTGGEEGYTF.

This clone has just one count. The chain carries TRBV2 and TRBJ1-6; 9 bases line up with TRBD1. Per germline, CDR1 SNHLY and CDR2 FYNNEI. The V gene end was trimmed by 7 bases and the J gene end by 7 bases; junction bases not matched to a gene: 5. This CDR3 has 14 amino acids. CDR3 coding DNA: TGTGCCAGCATGGGACAGGGACAAAATTCACCCCTCCACTTT. The encoded protein is CASMGQGQNSPLHF. The full variable domain, completed using reference TRBV2 and TRBJ1-6, is EPEVTQTPSHQVTQMGQEVILRCVPISNHLYFYWYRQILGQKVEFLVSFYNNEISEKSEIFDDQFSVERPDGSNFTLKIRSTKLEDSAMYFCASMGQGQNSPLHFGNGTRLTVT.

The count of this clone is one. V gene TRBV3-1 (or the pseudogene TRBV3-2) combines with J gene TRBJ1-1; D is uncertain. The germline gives CDR1 LGHDT, CDR2 YNNKEL (reference sequence). The CDR3 consists of 13 residues. The ends were cut back, 4 bases at V and 0 bases at J, with 6 bases in the middle. The CDR3 loop is CASSLGVNTEAFF. CDR3 bases: TGTGCCAGCAGCCTGGGAGTGAACACTGAAGCTTTCTTT.

This clone was seen once. The chain combines TRBV18 with TRBJ2-5; tentative D call: TRBD2 (5 bases). In germline, CDR1 is KGHSH, CDR2 LQKENI. V gave up 3 bases and J gave up 5 bases, with 10 bases separating them. This CDR3 spans 13 amino acids. This chain's CDR3 is CASSPGADETQYF. As DNA, the CDR3 is TGTGCCAGCTCACCGGGAGCTGATGAGACCCAGTACTTC.

V usage is TRBV30 and J usage is TRBJ2-5; 11 bases are shared with TRBD2. CDR3 length equals 18 residues. V shed 2 bases, J shed 2 bases, and the junction held 13 bases outside the gene matches. CDR1 and CDR2 from the germline V gene are GTSNPN and SVGIG (reference sequence). CDR3 sequence: CAWSIVAGGILGQETQYF. The CDR3 bases are TGTGCCTGGAGTATAGTAGCGGGGGGGATATTGGGGCAAGAGACCCAGTACTTC. Full variable domain (rest looked up from reference TRBV30 and TRBJ2-5): SQTIHQWPATLVQPVGSPLSLECTVEGTSNPNLYWYRQAAGRGLQLLFYSVGIGQISSEVPQNLSASRPQDRQFILSSKKLLLSDSGFYLCAWSIVAGGILGQETQYFGPGTRLLVL.

This clone has a single count. This sequence joins TRBV9 and TRBJ2-2; 9 nucleotides agree with TRBD1. This CDR3 has 16 amino acids. CDR1 is SGDLS, CDR2 YYNGEE, per germline. The junction had 7 bases not matched to a gene; V was cut back by 4 bases and J by 3 bases. CDR3 loop: CASSLHRGRYTGELFF. CDR3 in DNA: TGTGCCAGCAGCCTCCACAGGGGGCGGTACACCGGGGAGCTGTTTTTT.

This chain joins TRBV3-1 (or the pseudogene TRBV3-2) and TRBJ2-7, with D uncertain. The CDR3 is 14 amino acids. CDR1 LGHDT and CDR2 YNNKEL come from the germline V gene (reference sequence). Trimming removed 1 base from V and 1 base from J, with 8 bases in between. CDR3 coding DNA: TGTGCCAGCAGCCAAGTTCTCTTGTCCTACGAGCAGTACGTC. As protein: CASSQVLLSYEQYV.

The V call is TRBV3-1 (or the pseudogene TRBV3-2), the J call TRBJ2-5; tentative D call: TRBD1 (6 bases). The CDR3 totals 13 residues. Trimming removed 5 bases at V and 5 bases at J, with 12 bases between. Germline V gene data show CDR1 as LGHDT and CDR2 as YNNKEL (reference sequence). CDR3 region: CASSYQGWETQYF. CDR3 in DNA: TGTGCCAGCAGCTATCAGGGGTGGGAGACCCAGTACTTC.

The V call is TRBV3-1 (or the pseudogene TRBV3-2), the J call TRBJ1-2; the match to TRBD1 covers 9 bases. V lost 0 bases to trimming and J lost 8 bases; unmatched junction nucleotides: 7. This CDR3 is 15 amino acids long. CDR1 LGHDT and CDR2 YNNKEL come from the germline V gene (reference sequence). The CDR3 sequence is CASSQDTGGSRGYTF. CDR3 bases: TGTGCCAGCAGCCAAGATACAGGGGGCTCGCGGGGCTACACCTTC.

V is TRBV2 and J is TRBJ2-3; maybe TRBD2 (6 bases). The ends were cut back, 7 bases at V and 5 bases at J, with 13 bases in the middle. There are 13 residues in the CDR3. Germline CDR1 and CDR2: SNHLY and FYNNEI. The CDR3 DNA follows: TGTGCCAGCACCCTGGCCGGGGGAGATACGCAGTATTTT. Its translation is CASTLAGGDTQYF.